The text below deals with one T cell receptor beta chain. Its antigen is still unknown. Using CD45RO/CCR7/CD25/CD127/CD95/CD27, CD4+ naive, central memory, regulatory and stem cell-like memory cells were sorted. The isolated RNA, all of it, was reverse transcribed, so expressed TCRB transcripts were what got sequenced. Measured with immunoSEQ multiplex PCR; TCRdb has only the in-frame clones, and not every one. The sample includes about 900,000 clones, 15% to 20% of them seen just once. The CDR3 sequence is 15 residues long. CDR1 SGHTA and CDR2 FQGNSA come from the germline V gene. The V end lost 1 base, the J end lost 5 bases, and 11 bases lay between the germline ends. The data belong to a study of beta chain features in type 1 diabetes. Whole-study context: Summed over all samples, the examined sorted cells came to 85 million to 130 million. Findings and limits, study-wide: Sequencing the cDNA could make cells with high TCR expression show up more than they should. Insertions at VDJ junctions were less frequent in type 1 diabetes patients. These patients also deleted more nucleotides at the same junctions.

The chain joins TRBV7-2 to TRBJ2-2; D uncertain. The material sequenced was naive CD4+ T cells from blood. The source is a woman under 30 in good health. CDR3 nucleotide sequence: TGTGCCAGCAGCTTAGGAGTTTCTATAACCGGGGAGCTGTTTTTT. Protein product: CASSLGVSITGELFF.